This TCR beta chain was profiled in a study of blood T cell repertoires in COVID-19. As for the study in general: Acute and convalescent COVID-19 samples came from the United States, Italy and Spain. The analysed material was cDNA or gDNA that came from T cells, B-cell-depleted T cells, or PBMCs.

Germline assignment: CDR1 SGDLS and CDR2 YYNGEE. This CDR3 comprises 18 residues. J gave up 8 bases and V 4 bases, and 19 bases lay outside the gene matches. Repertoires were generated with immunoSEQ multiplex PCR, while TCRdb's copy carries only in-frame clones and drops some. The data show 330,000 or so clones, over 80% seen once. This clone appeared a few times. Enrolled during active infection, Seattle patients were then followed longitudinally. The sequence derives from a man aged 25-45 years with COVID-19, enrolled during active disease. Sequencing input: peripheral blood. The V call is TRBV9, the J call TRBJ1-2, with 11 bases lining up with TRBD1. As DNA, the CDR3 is TGTGCCAGCAGCACTCAAGTCGGACAGGGGGCCCCCTTCGGAGGCTACACCTTC. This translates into CASSTQVGQGAPFGGYTF.